One sample yielded the 8 T cell receptor beta chains listed below, sequenced in a study of cytomegalovirus exposure and HLA in healthy donors. The PCR employed 60 Vbeta primers together with 13 Jbeta primers. The data were produced by immunoSEQ multiplex PCR, yet TCRdb's version contains in-frame clones alone and is incomplete. The sample contains around 200,000 clones, around 83% of which appear only once. Sample: PBMCs. These receptor sequences come from a girl between 5 and 17 years old in good health and CMV-seronegative.

The chain is built from TRBV4-2 and TRBJ1-4; a weak D match, TRBD1 (6 bases). Trimming left V 2 bases short and J 3 bases short, with 16 bases between. Germline V gene lookup returns CDR1 LGHNA and CDR2 YNFKEQ. This CDR3 spans 17 amino acids. Written as DNA, the CDR3 is TGTGCCAGCAGCCAACCGGGGGGCAAGGGGTCTAATGAAAAACTGTTTTTT. Its translation: CASSQPGGKGSNEKLFF.

The chain recombines TRBV6-5 with TRBJ1-1; a possible D gene is TRBD1 (5 bases). The germline V gene has CDR1 MNHEY and CDR2 SVGAGI. There are 13 residues in the CDR3. V was shortened by 3 bases and J by 10 bases, with 15 bases between the two germline ends. The CDR3 sequence is CASSYRGRDGAFF. DNA of the CDR3: TGTGCCAGCAGTTATAGGGGTCGCGATGGAGCTTTCTTT.

This sequence joins TRBV6-4 and TRBJ1-2; D unresolved. The germline CDR1 and CDR2 sequences are MRHNA and SNTAGT. The V gene lost 11 bases and the J gene lost 5 bases, with 24 bases spanning the gap. The CDR3 totals 15 residues. In DNA form, the CDR3 reads TGTGCCTGCGGGGATCGACCGTCTCCACTTTATGGCTACACCTTC. This sequence encodes CACGDRPSPLYGYTF.

The J gene is TRBJ1-5, the V gene TRBV5-8; D is perhaps TRBD1 (6 bases). Germline V gives CDR1 SGHTS, CDR2 YDEGEE. The CDR3 sequence is 16 residues long. Trimming took 3 bases from V and 7 from J, leaving 20 bases between them. The CDR3, as DNA: TGTGCCAGCAGCTACATGGACGCAGGGGTAAGGCAGCCCCAGCATTTT. Amino acids: CASSYMDAGVRQPQHF.

This clone has just one count. The chain recombines TRBV7-6 with TRBJ2-3; D may be TRBD2 (5 bases). Germline CDR1 SGHVS, CDR2 FNYEAQ. This CDR3 is built from 14 residues. V lost 5 bases and J 4 bases, leaving 13 bases between the germline ends. The CDR3 bases are TGTGCCAGCAGCCCTGGACTTCCCCCAGATACGCAGTATTTT. This codes for CASSPGLPPDTQYF.

This clone appeared once. The V call is TRBV28, the J call TRBJ2-7, with TRBD1 matching 7 bases. CDR3 size: 16 residues. The V gene end was trimmed by 4 bases and the J gene end by 3 bases; junction bases not matched to a gene: 12. CDR1 and CDR2 (germline): MDHEN, SYDVKM. CDR3 sequence reads: CASSSTARTGVYEQYF. The CDR3 DNA reads TGTGCCAGCAGTTCTACTGCCCGGACAGGTGTCTACGAGCAGTACTTC.

The chain is built from TRBV21-1 and TRBJ2-6; the D segment call TRBD1 is taken from the table without a DNA check. TRBV21-1 is recorded as a pseudogene. This CDR3 spans 19 amino acids. CDR3 protein: CASNPDRGKGLSGANVLTF. CDR3 nucleotides: TGTGCCAGCAACCCCGACAGGGGGAAAGGTCTCTCGGGGGCCAACGTCCTGACTTTC.

The genes are TRBV4-1 and TRBJ1-2; maybe TRBD1 (5 bases). Looked up from germline, CDR1 is MGHRA and CDR2 is YSYEKL. Trimming removed 3 bases from V and 4 bases from J, with 21 bases in between. The length of the CDR3 is 17 residues. CDR3 amino acids: CASSQVPGATQGYGYTF. In DNA, the CDR3 is TGCGCCAGCAGCCAGGTGCCTGGTGCTACTCAGGGCTATGGCTACACCTTC.